This T cell receptor (beta chain) is drawn from a study of blood T cell repertoires in COVID-19 (TCRdb year 2020). For the study in its entirety: Collaborator samples came from the United States, Italy and Spain and covered acute and convalescent phases of COVID-19. The material from the prospective study consisted of cDNA or gDNA derived from T cells, B-cell-depleted T cells, or PBMCs. The dataset comprised deeply sampled blood TCRbeta repertoires from subjects exposed to, actively infected with, or recovered from COVID-19. The repertoires were made available in a free public database intended to serve as a resource for research on the immune response to SARS-CoV-2. The samples were drawn from two sources: the first 160 participants of the ongoing ImmuneRACE study, and 1,254 subjects contributed by 6 global collaborators. A de-identified subject ID, COVID-19 status, age in years and sex were almost always included in the sample metadata. Where available, HLA class I and class II types were taken from metadata supplied by the sample provider and were not determined by assay-based typing.

Paper-wide results and their limitations: The quantity of clinical and demographic metadata differed by source and by participant and was supplied without curation.

As to this clone: The specificity of this receptor is unknown. Base qualities are missing; no much larger clone stands one base away.

The CDR3 starts with the cysteine, ends with the phenylalanine, and has 14 residues. Just CDR3 DNA is preserved here, 42 bases in frame from base 1. CDR1 and CDR2 are read off the germline V gene as WSHSY and SAAADI. Trimming removed 9 bases from V and 4 bases from J, leaving 18 bases between the germline ends. TCRbeta CDR3 regions were amplified from genomic DNA by means of the immunoSEQ Assay, a bias-controlled multiplex PCR. The original methods were these. Nucleated cell counts per sample were estimated from amplification of reference gene primers within the assay. To quantify the absolute abundance of each unique TCRbeta CDR3 rearrangement, sequence reads were collapsed and filtered. For each sample, productive Simpson clonality was calculated as the square root of Simpson's diversity index across productive rearrangements. The table comes from immuneACCESS by way of TCRdb, which keeps in-frame sequences with V and J called. Part of the clones is missing from these tables; in studies checked, under half for an unresolved V gene and the rest for unknown reasons. V and J calls and clone size are given by that table; D and trimming were obtained from the DNA. For this sample the table gives 100,000 or so clones, of which 81% were detected only once. Less than 15% of the sample is taken by the ten largest.

Each collaborating institution followed its own protocols to collect whole blood in K2EDTA tubes. For TCRbeta analysis, collaborators shipped samples as frozen whole blood, isolated PBMCs, or DNA extracted from either of those sample types. The sequencing input was peripheral blood. This chain is built from TRBV10-2 and TRBJ1-1, with the D gene not confidently named. The clonotype originates from a human donor in a cohort sampled during active COVID-19. Read as DNA, the sequence is TGCGCCAGTACAATGGAGGGAAGAGGCACTGAAGCTTTCTTT. This codes for CASTMEGRGTEAFF.